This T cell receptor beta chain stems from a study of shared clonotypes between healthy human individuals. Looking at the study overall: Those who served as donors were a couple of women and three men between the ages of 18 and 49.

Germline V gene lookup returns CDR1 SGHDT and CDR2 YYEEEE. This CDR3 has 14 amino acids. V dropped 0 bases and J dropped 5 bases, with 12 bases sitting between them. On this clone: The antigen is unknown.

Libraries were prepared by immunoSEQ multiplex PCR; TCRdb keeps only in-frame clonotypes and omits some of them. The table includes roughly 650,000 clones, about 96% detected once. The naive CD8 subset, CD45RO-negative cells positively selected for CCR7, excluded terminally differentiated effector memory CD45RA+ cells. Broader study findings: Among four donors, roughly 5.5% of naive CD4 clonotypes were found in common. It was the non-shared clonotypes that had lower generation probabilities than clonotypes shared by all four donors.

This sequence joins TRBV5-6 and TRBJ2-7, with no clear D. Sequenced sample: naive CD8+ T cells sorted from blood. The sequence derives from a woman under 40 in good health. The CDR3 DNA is TGTGCCAGCAGCTTGGTTGGTCAGAATCACGAGCAGTACTTC. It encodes CASSLVGQNHEQYF.